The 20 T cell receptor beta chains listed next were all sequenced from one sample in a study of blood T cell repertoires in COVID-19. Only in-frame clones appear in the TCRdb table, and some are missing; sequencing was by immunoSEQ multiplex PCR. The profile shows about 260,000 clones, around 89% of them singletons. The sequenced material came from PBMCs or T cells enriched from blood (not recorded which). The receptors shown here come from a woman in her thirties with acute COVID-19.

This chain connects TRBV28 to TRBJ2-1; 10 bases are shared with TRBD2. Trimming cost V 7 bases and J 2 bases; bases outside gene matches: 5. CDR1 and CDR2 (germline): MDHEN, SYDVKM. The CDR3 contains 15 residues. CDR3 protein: CASTAGTSAYNEQFF. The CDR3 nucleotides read TGTGCCAGCACTGCGGGGACTAGCGCCTACAATGAGCAGTTCTTC.

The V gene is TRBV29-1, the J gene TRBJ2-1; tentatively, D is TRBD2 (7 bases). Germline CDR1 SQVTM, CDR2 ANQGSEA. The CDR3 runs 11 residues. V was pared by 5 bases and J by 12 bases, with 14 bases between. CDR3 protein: CSVPKRGGQFF. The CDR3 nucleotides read TGCAGCGTTCCCAAAAGGGGGGGGCAGTTCTTC.

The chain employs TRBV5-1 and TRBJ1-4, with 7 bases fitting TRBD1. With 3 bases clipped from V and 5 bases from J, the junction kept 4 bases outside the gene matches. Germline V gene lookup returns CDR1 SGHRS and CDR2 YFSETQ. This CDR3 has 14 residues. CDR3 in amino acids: CASSSGQPNEKLFF. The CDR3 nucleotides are TGCGCCAGCAGCTCGGGACAGCCCAATGAAAAACTGTTTTTT.

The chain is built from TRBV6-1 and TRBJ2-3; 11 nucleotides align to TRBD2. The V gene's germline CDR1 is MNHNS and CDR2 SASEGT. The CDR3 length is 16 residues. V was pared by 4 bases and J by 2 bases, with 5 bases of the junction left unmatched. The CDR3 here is CASSVLAGVPTDTQYF. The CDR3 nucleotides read TGTGCCAGCAGTGTACTAGCGGGAGTTCCCACAGATACGCAGTATTTT.

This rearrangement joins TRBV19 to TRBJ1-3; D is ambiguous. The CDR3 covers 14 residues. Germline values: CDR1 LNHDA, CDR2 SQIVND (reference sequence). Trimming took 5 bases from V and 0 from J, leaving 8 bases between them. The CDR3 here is CASSFVSSGNTIYF. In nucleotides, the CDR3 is TGTGCCAGTAGTTTCGTGAGCTCTGGAAACACCATATATTTT. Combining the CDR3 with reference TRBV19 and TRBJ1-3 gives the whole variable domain DGGITQSPKYLFRKEGQNVTLSCEQNLNHDAMYWYRQDPGQGLRLIYYSQIVNDFQKGDIAEGYSVSREKKESFPLTVTSAQKNPTAFYLCASSFVSSGNTIYFGEGSWLTVV.

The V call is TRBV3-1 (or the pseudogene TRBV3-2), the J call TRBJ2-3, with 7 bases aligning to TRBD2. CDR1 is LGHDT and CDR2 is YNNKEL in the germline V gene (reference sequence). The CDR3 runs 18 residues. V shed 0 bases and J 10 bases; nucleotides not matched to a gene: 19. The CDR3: CASSQDSSGVDGLGSQYF. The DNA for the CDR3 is TGTGCCAGCAGCCAAGATTCTAGCGGAGTCGACGGTTTAGGGTCGCAGTATTTT.

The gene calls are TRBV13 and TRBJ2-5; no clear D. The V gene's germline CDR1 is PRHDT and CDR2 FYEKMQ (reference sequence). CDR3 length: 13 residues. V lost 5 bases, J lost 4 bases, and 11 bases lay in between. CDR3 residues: CASSQVSGETQYF. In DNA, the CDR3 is TGTGCCAGCAGCCAAGTCTCGGGAGAGACCCAGTACTTC.

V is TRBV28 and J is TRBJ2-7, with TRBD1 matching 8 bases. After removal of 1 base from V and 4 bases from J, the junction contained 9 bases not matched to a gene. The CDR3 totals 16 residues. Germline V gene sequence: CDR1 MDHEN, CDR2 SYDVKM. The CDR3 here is CASSLLSRTGIYEQYF. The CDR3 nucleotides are TGTGCCAGCAGTTTATTATCCCGGACAGGGATTTACGAGCAGTACTTC.

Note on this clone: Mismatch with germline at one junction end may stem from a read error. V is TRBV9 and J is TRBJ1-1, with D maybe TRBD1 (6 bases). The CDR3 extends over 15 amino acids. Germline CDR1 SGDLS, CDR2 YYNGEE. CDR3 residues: CASSVAGTKNTEAFF. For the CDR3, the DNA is TGTGCCAGCAGTGTAGCCGGGACAAAGAACACTGAAGCTTTCTTT.

The CDR3 nucleotides read TGTGCCAGCAGTTTACCCACTAGCGGGAGAGGGGGGCAGTATTTT. It encodes CASSLPTSGRGGQYF. This chain connects TRBV28 to TRBJ2-3; 11 bases line up with TRBD2. The V gene end was trimmed by 2 bases and the J gene end by 11 bases; junction bases not matched to a gene: 9. Per germline, CDR1 MDHEN and CDR2 SYDVKM. The CDR3 extends over 15 amino acids.

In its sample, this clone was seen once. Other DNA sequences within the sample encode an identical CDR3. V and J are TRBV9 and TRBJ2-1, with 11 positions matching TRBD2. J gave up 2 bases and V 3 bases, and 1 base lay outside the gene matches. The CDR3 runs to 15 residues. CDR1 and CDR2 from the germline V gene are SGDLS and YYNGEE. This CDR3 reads CASSATSGAYNEQFF. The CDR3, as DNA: TGTGCCAGCAGCGCGACTAGCGGGGCCTACAATGAGCAGTTCTTC.

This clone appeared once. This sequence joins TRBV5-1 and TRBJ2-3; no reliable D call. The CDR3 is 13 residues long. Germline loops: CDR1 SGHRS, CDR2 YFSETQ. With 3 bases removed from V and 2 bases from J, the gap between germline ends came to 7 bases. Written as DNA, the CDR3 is TGCGCCAGCAGCTCATCAAACACAGATACGCAGTATTTT. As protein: CASSSSNTDTQYF.

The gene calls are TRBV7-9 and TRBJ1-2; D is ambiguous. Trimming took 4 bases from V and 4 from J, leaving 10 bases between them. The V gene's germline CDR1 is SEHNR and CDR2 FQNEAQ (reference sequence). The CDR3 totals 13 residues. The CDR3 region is CASSSTIIYGYTF. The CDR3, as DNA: TGTGCCAGCAGCTCCACAATTATCTATGGCTACACCTTC.

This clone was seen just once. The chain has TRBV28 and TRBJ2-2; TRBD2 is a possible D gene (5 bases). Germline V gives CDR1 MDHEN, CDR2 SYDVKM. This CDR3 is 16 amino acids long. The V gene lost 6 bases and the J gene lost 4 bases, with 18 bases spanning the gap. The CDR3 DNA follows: TGTGCCAGCAGCCGTACGGGGTTAGTAAGCACCGGGGAGCTGTTTTTT. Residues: CASSRTGLVSTGELFF.

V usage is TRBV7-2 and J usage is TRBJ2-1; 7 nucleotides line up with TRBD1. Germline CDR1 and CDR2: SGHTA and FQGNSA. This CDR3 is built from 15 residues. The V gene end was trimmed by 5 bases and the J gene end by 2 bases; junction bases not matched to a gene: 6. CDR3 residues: CASSPRQGAYNEQFF. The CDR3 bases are TGTGCCAGCAGCCCCCGACAGGGCGCCTACAATGAGCAGTTCTTC.

The CDR3 DNA reads as TGTGCCAGTAGTATTATTGGCAACGAGCAGTACTTC. The encoded protein is CASSIIGNEQYF. The chain joins TRBV19 to TRBJ2-7; D is uncertain. The V end was cut by 3 bases, the J end by 5 bases, with 8 bases between. The CDR3 extends over 12 amino acids. Germline values: CDR1 LNHDA, CDR2 SQIVND (reference sequence).

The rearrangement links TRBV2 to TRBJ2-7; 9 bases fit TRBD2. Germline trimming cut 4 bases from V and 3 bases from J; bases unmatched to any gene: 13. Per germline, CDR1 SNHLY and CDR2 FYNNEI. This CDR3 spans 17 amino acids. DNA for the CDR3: TGTGCCAGCAGTGCTCGAGGTTCGACTAGCGGCTACTACGAGCAGTACTTC. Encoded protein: CASSARGSTSGYYEQYF.

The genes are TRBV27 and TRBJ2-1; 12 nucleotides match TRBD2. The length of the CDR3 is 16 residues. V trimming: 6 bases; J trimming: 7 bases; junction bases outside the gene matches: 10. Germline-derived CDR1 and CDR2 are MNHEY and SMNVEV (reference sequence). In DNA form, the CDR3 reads TGTGCCAGCAGGGCTAGCGGGAGGGGTGGTGGAAATGAGCAGTTCTTC. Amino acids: CASRASGRGGGNEQFF.

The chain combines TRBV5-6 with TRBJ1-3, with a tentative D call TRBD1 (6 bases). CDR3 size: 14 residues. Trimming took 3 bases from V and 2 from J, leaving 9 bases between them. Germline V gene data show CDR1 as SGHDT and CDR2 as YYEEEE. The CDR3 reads CASSSNRAGNTIYF. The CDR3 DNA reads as TGTGCCAGCAGCTCTAACAGGGCTGGAAACACCATATATTTT.

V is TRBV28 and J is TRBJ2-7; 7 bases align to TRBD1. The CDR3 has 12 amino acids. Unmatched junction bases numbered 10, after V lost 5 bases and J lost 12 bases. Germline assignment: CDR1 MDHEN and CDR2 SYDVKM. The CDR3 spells CASSPGQEHPYF. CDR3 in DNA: TGTGCCAGCAGTCCAGGACAGGAGCACCCGTACTTC. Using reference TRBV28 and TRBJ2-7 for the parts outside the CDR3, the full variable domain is DVKVTQSSRYLVKRTGEKVFLECVQDMDHENMFWYRQDPGLGLRLIYFSYDVKMKEKGDIPEGYSVSREKKERFSLILESASTNQTSMYLCASSPGQEHPYFGPGTRLTVT.